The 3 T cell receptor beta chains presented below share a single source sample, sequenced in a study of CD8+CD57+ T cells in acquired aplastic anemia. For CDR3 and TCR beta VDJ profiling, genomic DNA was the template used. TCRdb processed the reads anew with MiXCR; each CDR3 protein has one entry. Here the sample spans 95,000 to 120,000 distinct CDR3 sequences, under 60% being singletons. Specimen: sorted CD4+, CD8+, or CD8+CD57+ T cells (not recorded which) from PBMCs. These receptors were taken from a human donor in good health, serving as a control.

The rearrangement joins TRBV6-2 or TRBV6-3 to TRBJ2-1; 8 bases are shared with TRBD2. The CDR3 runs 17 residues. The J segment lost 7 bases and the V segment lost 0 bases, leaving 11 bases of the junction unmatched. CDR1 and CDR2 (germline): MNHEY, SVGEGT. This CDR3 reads CASSYSRDSGEWNEQFF. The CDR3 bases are TGTGCCAGCAGTTACTCGAGGGATAGCGGGGAGTGGAATGAGCAGTTCTTC.

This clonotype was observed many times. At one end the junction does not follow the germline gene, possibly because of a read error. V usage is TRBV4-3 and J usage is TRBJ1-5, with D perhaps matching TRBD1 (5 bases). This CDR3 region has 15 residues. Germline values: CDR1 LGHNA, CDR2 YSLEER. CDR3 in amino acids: CASSQEWGGEQPQHF. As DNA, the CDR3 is TGTGCCAGCAGCCAAGAATGGGGGGGAGAGCAGCCCCAGCATTTT.

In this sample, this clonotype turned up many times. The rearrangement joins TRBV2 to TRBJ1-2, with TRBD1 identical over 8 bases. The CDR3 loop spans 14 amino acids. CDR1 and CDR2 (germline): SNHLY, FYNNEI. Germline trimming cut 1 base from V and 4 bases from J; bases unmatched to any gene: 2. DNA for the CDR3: TGTGCCAGCAGTGAAGGGACAGGGAGCTATGGCTACACCTTC. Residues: CASSEGTGSYGYTF.